The rows below give T cell receptor beta chains drawn from one sample of a study of T cell responses to AZD1222 COVID-19 vaccine. The repertoire was sequenced with immunoSEQ multiplex PCR; TCRdb's copy has only in-frame clones and lacks some. The table records about 67,000 clones, about 85% of them present only once. This sample comprised peripheral blood, obtained on day 0 of AZD1222 vaccination. The receptors were sampled from an adult in good health. Each CDR3 is given with its conserved first and last residue. The order of the fields is J gene, clone size, CDR3 length, D gene, V gene, CDR3 protein, CDR3 DNA. D genes are given only for firm matches. The size of a clone is reported for some rows only, either as once, few or many, or as a class for expanded clones.

>TRBJ2-7|-|14|TRBD1|TRBV4-3
CASSRDRGWYEQYF
TGCGCCAGCAGCCGGGACAGGGGATGGTACGAGCAGTACTTC
>TRBJ1-5|-|15|-|TRBV7-2
CASSMAGALNQPQHF
TGTGCCAGCAGCATGGCCGGGGCCCTAAATCAGCCCCAGCATTTT
>TRBJ2-1|few|15|TRBD2|TRBV9
CASSVDSGIYNEQFF
TGTGCCAGCAGCGTAGATAGCGGGATTTACAATGAGCAGTTCTTC
>TRBJ1-4|-|15|-|TRBV3-1/TRBV3-2
CASSQDYGGNEKLFF
TGTGCCAGCAGCCAAGACTATGGGGGGAATGAAAAACTGTTTTTT
>TRBJ2-1|-|17|TRBD2|TRBV7-2
CASSLQPTSGALGEQFF
TGTGCCAGCAGCTTGCAGCCGACTAGCGGGGCGCTTGGTGAGCAGTTCTTC
>TRBJ1-6|-|14|TRBD1|TRBV15
CATSTRAGGSPLHF
TGTGCCACCAGCACGAGGGCAGGGGGATCACCCCTCCACTTT
>TRBJ1-2|-|15|-|TRBV2
CASSLERTPSYGYTF
TGTGCCAGCAGTCTTGAAAGGACACCTTCCTATGGCTACACCTTC
>TRBJ2-2|-|17|-|TRBV27
CASRSSSGSASTGELFF
TGTGCCAGCCGATCGTCCTCGGGGAGCGCGAGCACCGGGGAGCTGTTTTTT
>TRBJ1-6|-|14|-|TRBV28
CASSDRLNNSPLHF
TGTGCCAGCAGTGACCGGCTGAATAATTCACCCCTCCACTTT
>TRBJ2-7|-|16|TRBD2|TRBV10-2
CASSEGTGRESDEQYF
TGCGCCAGCAGTGAAGGGACTGGGCGGGAGAGTGACGAGCAGTACTTC
>TRBJ2-1|-|13|TRBD1|TRBV11-2
CASTLDRVDEQFF
TGTGCCAGCACCTTGGACAGGGTGGATGAGCAGTTCTTC
>TRBJ1-1|-|13|TRBD1|TRBV7-2
CASSSQGSTEAFF
TGTGCCAGCAGCTCACAGGGGTCCACTGAAGCTTTCTTT